This is a list of T cell receptor beta chains from one sample in a study of lymphopenia after photon versus proton radiotherapy. Sequenced by immunoSEQ multiplex PCR; TCRdb stores in-frame clones only, minus some. The sample contains more than 30,000 clones, about 85% of which appear only once. Material: peripheral blood, obtained from a patient treated with photon-based radiotherapy. Source of these receptors: a man aged 50 to 59 with gastric cancer. The CDR3 runs from the conserved cysteine through the conserved F or W.

j_call v_call cdr3_aa
TRBJ2-7 TRBV4-1 CASSHGLAYEQYF
TRBJ2-1 TRBV6-4 CASSPLSGRLNEQFF
TRBJ2-4 TRBV4-1 CASSQDLGARIKNIQYF
. TRBV28 CASSPGQGPYEQYF
TRBJ2-5 TRBV21-1 CASSKALASLETQYF
TRBJ2-3 TRBV30 CAWSRQGVSTDTQYF
TRBJ2-7 TRBV6-1 CASSEWEKSWQYF
TRBJ2-1 TRBV9 CASSPSVNSYNEQFF
TRBJ1-5 TRBV27 CASSLNMGQPQHF
TRBJ2-1 TRBV14 CASSLGLAGARLNEQFF
TRBJ2-3 TRBV11-3 CASSTLSGRGGNTQYF
TRBJ2-1 TRBV11-3 CASSSLGASGSSYNEQFF
TRBJ2-5 TRBV12-5 CASGLVNFQETQYF
TRBJ2-1 TRBV19 CASSPGGLEQFF
TRBJ1-4 TRBV6-5 CASSYQADEKLFF
TRBJ2-2 TRBV6-5 CASRKDWANTGELFF
TRBJ2-7 TRBV5-1 CASSPGEGWGEQYF
TRBJ1-2 TRBV29-1 CSVEDSGRGPGGYTF
TRBJ1-2 TRBV2 CASSATRDSFYGYTF
TRBJ2-4 TRBV5-6 CASSSWRPENIQYF
TRBJ2-1 TRBV14 CASSQDRGATIDEQFF
TRBJ2-5 TRBV5-4 CASSLARGQETQYF
TRBJ1-2 TRBV19 CASEGQGANYGYTF
TRBJ2-2 TRBV6-5 CASSSPSVTPTGELFF
TRBJ2-3 TRBV5-6 CASSLAQRVGADTQYF
TRBJ2-3 TRBV2 CASEGPLLQGADTQYF
TRBJ2-3 TRBV5-1 CASSSGRAAETDTQYF
TRBJ1-4 TRBV19 CASIQTASNEKLFF
TRBJ2-3 TRBV10-3 CAISEKQHTDTQYF
TRBJ2-5 TRBV6-5 CASSQFQETQYF
TRBJ2-2 TRBV7-6 CASSLGTSGRHDTGELFF
TRBJ2-7 TRBV6-6 CASRGLAVSYEQYF
TRBJ2-3 TRBV5-1 CASSSGLAGSTDTQYF
TRBJ2-1 TRBV4-1 CASSQESGRAGNEQFF
TRBJ1-5 TRBV6-1 CASSAPPNQPQHF
TRBJ1-5 TRBV4-1 CASSQDFPGNRDQPQHF
TRBJ2-1 TRBV25-1 CASGLAGAVEQFF
TRBJ2-1 TRBV10-1 CASSESDRLAGHKQFF
TRBJ1-5 TRBV12-5 CASGPLQISRNQPQHF
TRBJ2-6 TRBV10-2 CASSVGAGANVLTF
TRBJ2-1 TRBV9 CASSSGGLAGGVNEQFF
TRBJ2-5 TRBV19 CASTGGPRETQYF
TRBJ1-2 TRBV6-5 CASSTRTAPYGYTF
TRBJ1-5 TRBV19 CASRGDRQRNQPQHF
TRBJ1-3 TRBV30 CAWKGALSGNTIYF
TRBJ1-1 TRBV7-2 CASSLEGPGGPAFF
TRBJ2-1 TRBV5-6 CASSSTGTSRNEQFF
TRBJ2-5 TRBV28 CASSLNYQETQYF
TRBJ1-2 TRBV7-1 CASSLENYGYTF
TRBJ1-2 TRBV4-1 CASSQAQGNYGYTF